The rows below give T cell receptor beta chains drawn from one sample of a study of shared clonotypes between healthy human individuals. Some clones are missing from TCRdb's copy, which holds only in-frame ones; the method was immunoSEQ multiplex PCR. The table has hundreds of thousands of clones, roughly 70% seen once. Sequencing input: memory CD4+ T cells sorted from blood. These receptors all come from a woman under 40 in good health. The CDR3 runs from the conserved cysteine through the conserved F or W. The D gene is left open where the match is weak. Size tells how often a clone was seen (once, few, many) or the class of an expanded clone, and some rows leave it out.

J: TRBJ2-3; D: TRBD1; V: TRBV5-1; size: -; DNA: TGCGCCAGCGCGTTTGGGACAGAAAGCACAGATACGCAGTATTTT; CDR3: CASAFGTESTDTQYF
J: TRBJ2-5; D: -; V: TRBV11-3; size: -; DNA: TGTGCCAGCAGCGCTCAGGAGCAAGAGACCCAGTACTTC; CDR3: CASSAQEQETQYF
J: TRBJ1-2; D: -; V: TRBV2; size: -; DNA: TGTGCCAGCAGACTAGTAGAGGGTAGTTATGGCTACACCTTC; CDR3: CASRLVEGSYGYTF
J: TRBJ2-7; D: -; V: TRBV6-5; size: few; DNA: TGTGCCAGCAGCCGGGACCCAGACTACGAGCAGTACTTC; CDR3: CASSRDPDYEQYF
J: TRBJ1-4; D: -; V: TRBV11-2; size: many; DNA: TGTGCCAGCAGCTTAATAAGGAATGAAAAACTGTTTTTT; CDR3: CASSLIRNEKLFF
J: TRBJ2-7; D: TRBD1; V: TRBV18; size: once; DNA: TGTGCCAGCTCACCAATTGGGGACAGCACCTACGAGCAGTACTTC; CDR3: CASSPIGDSTYEQYF
J: TRBJ2-1; D: TRBD2; V: TRBV5-4; size: once; DNA: TGTGCCAGCACCGGGGAGGGCCGATTTAGGAATGAGCAGTTCTTC; CDR3: CASTGEGRFRNEQFF
J: TRBJ2-3; D: -; V: TRBV25-1; size: -; DNA: TGTGCCAGCAGTGCCCCCGGGCCGTCAGATACGCAGTATTTT; CDR3: CASSAPGPSDTQYF
J: TRBJ1-1; D: -; V: TRBV30; size: -; DNA: TGTGCCTGGAACTCACAGGGTGAAGCTTTCTTT; CDR3: CAWNSQGEAFF
J: TRBJ2-5; D: -; V: TRBV30; size: -; DNA: TGTGCCTGGACGGTTCAGTCCGGGACCCAAGAGACCCAGTACTTC; CDR3: CAWTVQSGTQETQYF
J: TRBJ2-1; D: TRBD2; V: TRBV5-4; size: -; DNA: TGTGCCAGCAACCTTCCCCTAGCGGGAAGTAATGAGCAGTTCTTC; CDR3: CASNLPLAGSNEQFF
J: TRBJ2-2; D: TRBD1; V: TRBV7-3; size: -; DNA: TGTGCCAGCAGCCCCGGGACAGACTTTACCGGGGAGCTGTTTTTT; CDR3: CASSPGTDFTGELFF
J: TRBJ2-7; D: -; V: TRBV11-1; size: -; DNA: TGTGCCAGCAGCTTATGGACTGACGAGCAGTACTTC; CDR3: CASSLWTDEQYF
J: TRBJ1-2; D: -; V: TRBV19; size: -; DNA: TGTGCCAGTAGTCCGGACCGGATCGTAGGGGCGGCCTTC; CDR3: CASSPDRIVGAAF
J: TRBJ2-1; D: -; V: TRBV19; size: -; DNA: TGTGCCAGTAGTACGGACCAGACCCACAATGAGCAGTTCTTC; CDR3: CASSTDQTHNEQFF
J: TRBJ2-3; D: TRBD1; V: TRBV9; size: -; DNA: TGTGCCAGCAGCGTAGAGGGACAGAGCACAGATACGCAGTATTTT; CDR3: CASSVEGQSTDTQYF
J: TRBJ1-2; D: TRBD1; V: TRBV5-4; size: -; DNA: TGTGCCAGCAGCTCTGAGAACAGGGGTTCGGGCTACACCTTC; CDR3: CASSSENRGSGYTF
J: TRBJ1-5; D: -; V: TRBV7-2; size: few; DNA: TGTGCCAGCAGCTTAGGACAGCTCAATCAGCCCCAGCATTTT; CDR3: CASSLGQLNQPQHF
J: TRBJ2-1; D: TRBD2; V: TRBV7-2; size: -; DNA: TGTGCCAGCAGCCCTCTAGCGGGAGGTTCCTACAATGAGCAGTTCTTC; CDR3: CASSPLAGGSYNEQFF
J: TRBJ2-1; D: TRBD2; V: TRBV19; size: many; DNA: TGTGCCAGTAGTGGCCGGGAGGGCAATGAGCAGTTCTTC; CDR3: CASSGREGNEQFF
J: TRBJ2-5; D: -; V: TRBV5-1; size: -; DNA: TGCGCCAGCACGGCGGGTCGGGTGGGAGAGACCCAGTACTTC; CDR3: CASTAGRVGETQYF
J: TRBJ1-5; D: -; V: TRBV21-1; size: -; DNA: TGTGCCAGCAGTCATGGTGCCGGGGGGGCGAAAGGCAATCAGCCCCAGCATTTT; CDR3: CASSHGAGGAKGNQPQHF
J: TRBJ2-1; D: TRBD2; V: TRBV7-2; size: -; DNA: TGTGCCAGCAGCTTAGTGGTGGGGACTAGCGGGATCAATGAGCAGTTCTTC; CDR3: CASSLVVGTSGINEQFF
J: TRBJ2-7; D: TRBD2; V: TRBV19; size: -; DNA: TGTGCCAGTAGTATCTCGACATCCTTTGGGACTAGGGAATACGAGCAGTACTTC; CDR3: CASSISTSFGTREYEQYF
J: TRBJ1-1; D: -; V: TRBV13; size: -; DNA: TGTGCCAGCAGCTTATCCAGGGCCCGAGAAGGTGGTTTCTTT; CDR3: CASSLSRAREGGFF
J: TRBJ2-1; D: -; V: TRBV27; size: -; DNA: TGTGCCAGCAGTTTATCTTTCTCGAGGAGCGGTAGAGGTAGAGAGCAGTTCTTC; CDR3: CASSLSFSRSGRGREQFF
J: TRBJ1-1; D: -; V: TRBV7-2; size: -; DNA: TGTGCCAGCAGCTTAAGGGATCCAAACACTGAAGCTTTCTTT; CDR3: CASSLRDPNTEAFF
J: TRBJ1-2; D: -; V: TRBV2; size: -; DNA: TGTGCCAGCACCGGGGATTCAACTAACTATGGCTACACCTTC; CDR3: CASTGDSTNYGYTF
J: TRBJ2-2; D: TRBD2; V: TRBV19; size: -; DNA: TGTGCCAGTAGTACAGGGTTTGCGGGAGTGAACACCGGGGAGCTGTTTTTT; CDR3: CASSTGFAGVNTGELFF
J: TRBJ1-1; D: -; V: TRBV7-2; size: -; DNA: TGTGCCAGCAGCCCCTGGGGGTCGGGGACTGAAGCTTTCTTT; CDR3: CASSPWGSGTEAFF
J: TRBJ1-2; D: -; V: TRBV19; size: -; DNA: TGTGCCAGTAGTATAGATGATCCGGCCCGACCTGGCTACACCTTC; CDR3: CASSIDDPARPGYTF
J: TRBJ2-6; D: TRBD1; V: TRBV5-4; size: -; DNA: TGTGCCAGCAGCACAGGGGCTGGGGCCAACGTCCTGACTTTC; CDR3: CASSTGAGANVLTF
J: TRBJ2-1; D: TRBD2; V: TRBV15; size: -; DNA: TGTGCCACCAGCAGAAATCGATTACCCGGGACTAGCGGGAGCGATGAGCAGTTCTTC; CDR3: CATSRNRLPGTSGSDEQFF
J: TRBJ2-3; D: -; V: TRBV4-1; size: once; DNA: TGCGCCAGCAGCCAAAGGGACCTAAGCGGGGATACGCAGTATTTT; CDR3: CASSQRDLSGDTQYF
J: TRBJ1-1; D: -; V: TRBV19; size: -; DNA: TGTGCCAGTAGTATATCGGGGCCGGGGGTAACTTTCTTT; CDR3: CASSISGPGVTFF
J: TRBJ2-3; D: -; V: TRBV6-1; size: -; DNA: TGTGCCAGCCTGAAACCAAAGGGGACAGATACGCAGTATTTT; CDR3: CASLKPKGTDTQYF
J: TRBJ2-3; D: TRBD2; V: TRBV14; size: -; DNA: TGTGCCAGCAGCCAAGGGACTAGCGGATATAGCACAGATACGCAGTATTTT; CDR3: CASSQGTSGYSTDTQYF
J: TRBJ2-1; D: TRBD2; V: TRBV2; size: -; DNA: TGTGCCAGCAGCGCGGGACTAGCAGGCTACAATGAGCAGTTCTTC; CDR3: CASSAGLAGYNEQFF
J: TRBJ2-7; D: TRBD1; V: TRBV5-4; size: -; DNA: TGTGCCAGCAGCTCGCAGGGGGCAGGCTACGAGCAGTACTTC; CDR3: CASSSQGAGYEQYF
J: TRBJ2-1; D: TRBD2; V: TRBV2; size: -; DNA: TGTGCCAGCAGTCCTCTAGCGGGAGTTTTGAATGAGCAGTTCTTC; CDR3: CASSPLAGVLNEQFF
J: TRBJ1-1; D: -; V: TRBV28; size: -; DNA: TGTGCCAGCATCCTCAGCCCTGGAGCTACGAACACTGAAGCTTTCTTT; CDR3: CASILSPGATNTEAFF
J: TRBJ1-1; D: -; V: TRBV6-4; size: -; DNA: TGTGCCAGCAGTGTGGGGGGAATGAGCACTGAAGCTTTCTTT; CDR3: CASSVGGMSTEAFF
J: TRBJ2-7; D: -; V: TRBV6-5; size: few; DNA: TGTGCCAGCAAACCGCAGGGCAGCGCGGGTCACGAGCAGTACTTC; CDR3: CASKPQGSAGHEQYF
J: TRBJ2-1; D: TRBD1; V: TRBV5-4; size: -; DNA: TGTGCCAGCAGCAGGGGACAGTCCAGGAGCTCCTACAATGAGCAGTTCTTC; CDR3: CASSRGQSRSSYNEQFF
J: TRBJ2-7; D: TRBD1; V: TRBV27; size: -; DNA: TGTGCCAGCAGTCCCCCGGGACAGTACTCCTACGAGCAGTACTTC; CDR3: CASSPPGQYSYEQYF
J: TRBJ1-5; D: -; V: TRBV7-2; size: once; DNA: TGTGCCAGCAGCCACCTCAAAGGGACCAATCAGCCCCAGCATTTT; CDR3: CASSHLKGTNQPQHF
J: TRBJ2-1; D: TRBD2; V: TRBV28; size: once; DNA: TGTGCCAGCAGCATCAGGACTAGCGGGAGATACAATGAGCAGTTCTTC; CDR3: CASSIRTSGRYNEQFF
J: TRBJ2-1; D: TRBD2; V: TRBV9; size: -; DNA: TGTGCCAGCAGCGTGGGGACTAGCGGCAATGAGCAGTTCTTC; CDR3: CASSVGTSGNEQFF
J: TRBJ2-1; D: TRBD2; V: TRBV7-2; size: few; DNA: TGTGCCAGCAGCTCCCTTGCGGGAGTGGGGAATGAGCAGTTCTTC; CDR3: CASSSLAGVGNEQFF
J: TRBJ1-5; D: -; V: TRBV18; size: -; DNA: TGTGCCAGCTCACCACGTAATAACCCCGATCAGCCCCAGCATTTT; CDR3: CASSPRNNPDQPQHF